Below, one T cell receptor (beta chain) is given with its context. Its antigen is not identified. Using constant-segment primers, 5'RACE produced TCR alpha and TCR beta cDNA libraries carrying sample barcodes and UMIs. TCRdb ran MiXCR on the 5' RACE reads and lists one entry per CDR3 protein. Of under 110,000 distinct CDR3 sequences listed, approximately 13% were seen once; the top ten hold around 25%. This sample stems from a study of T-cell memory formation after mild COVID-19. This CDR3 has 15 amino acids. J gave up 2 bases and V 5 bases, and 8 bases lay outside the gene matches. Germline CDR1 reads DFQATT; CDR2 reads SNEGSKA (reference sequence). Study-level findings and limits: Clones that contracted from day 15 to 85 were balanced CD4/CD8, while later expanders leaned CD4+. Whether day 37 second-wave clones are SARS-CoV-2-specific was not confirmed. Researchers report contracting CD4+ clones mostly in CM and EM, with CD8+ clones in EMRA.

The sequence was obtained from an adult woman who had mild COVID-19 (a few samples of this study predate the infection). Cell type and time point are not known. The chain is built from TRBV20-1 and TRBJ2-5; 10 bases are a match to TRBD2. Sequenced material: PBMCs or a T cell subset sorted from them (not recorded which). The CDR3 spells CSAPERGGLQETQYF. CDR3 nucleotide sequence: TGCAGTGCTCCCGAGCGGGGGGGGCTACAAGAGACCCAGTACTTC.